The subject of this entry is one TCR beta chain. Seattle participants joined during active infection and were tracked over time. This sample was included in a study of blood T cell repertoires in COVID-19. This table comes from immunoSEQ multiplex PCR, and its TCRdb copy is limited to in-frame clones, with some not included. The table includes roughly 130,000 clones, around nine tenths detected once. The CDR3 has 15 residues. CDR1 is SGHNT and CDR2 is YENEEA in the germline V gene. V lost 0 bases and J 10 bases, leaving 15 bases between the germline ends. The genes are TRBV11-3 and TRBJ1-4, with D possibly matching TRBD1 (6 bases). This receptor was identified in a man in his 60s with COVID-19, enrolled during active disease. The sample was peripheral blood. The CDR3 loop is CASSLDRPDRRKLFF. CDR3 DNA: TGTGCCAGCAGCTTAGATCGCCCGGACAGACGAAAACTGTTTTTT.